These 3 T cell receptor beta chains came from one sample sequenced in a study of shared T cell receptors in the human thymus (dated by TCRdb to 2020 to 2022). The library relied on the immunoSEQ multiplex PCR assay. TCRdb limited this immuneACCESS table to in-frame rearrangements with V and J called. A share of clones is missing; checked studies link under half to unresolved V genes, and the rest is unexplained. The sample yields approximately 730,000 clones; 75% to 90% were counted once. The ten largest account for 0.0095% to 0.011% of the sample. These data were likewise used in another study, on human thymus T cells.

The sample taken for sequencing was thymocytes. These receptors originate from a girl less than two years old with a congenital heart defect. Donor details come from another sample of the same person, matched by shared clones.

The chain combines TRBV9 with TRBJ2-1, with 9 bases aligning to TRBD2. Germline V gene data show CDR1 as SGDLS and CDR2 as YYNGEE. The CDR3 length is 17 residues. V gave up 3 bases and J gave up 3 bases; unmatched junction bases: 10. In DNA, the CDR3 is TGTGCCAGCAGCGCCGTACCCCGGCGGGGGGGCTACAATGAGCAGTTCTTC. Translation: CASSAVPRRGGYNEQFF.

This clone has only one observation. V and J are TRBV5-5 and TRBJ2-7; D perhaps matches TRBD1 (6 bases). This CDR3 has 16 amino acids. CDR1 SGHKS and CDR2 YYEKEE come from the germline V gene (reference sequence). V was cut by 0 bases and J by 0 bases, with 13 bases left in between. The CDR3 loop reads CASSLGGQIDSYEQYF. The CDR3 bases are TGTGCCAGCAGCTTGGGAGGACAGATCGACTCCTACGAGCAGTACTTC.

The gene calls are TRBV7-9 and TRBJ1-1, with a possible D match to TRBD1 (5 bases). The CDR3 consists of 13 residues. Germline V gene lookup returns CDR1 SEHNR and CDR2 FQNEAQ (reference sequence). Trimming cost V 4 bases and J 5 bases, with 11 bases left between them. The CDR3 bases are TGTGCCAGCAGCTCACCCCGGGGGACTGAAGCTTTCTTT. Translating gives CASSSPRGTEAFF.